One sample yielded the 21 T cell receptor beta chains listed below, sequenced in a study of blood T cell repertoires in COVID-19. Method: immunoSEQ multiplex PCR; TCRdb's copy keeps in-frame clones and lacks some. The sample holds roughly 72,000 clones, 75% to 90% seen once. What was sequenced was peripheral blood. The source is a man between 65 and 79 years old who had recovered from COVID-19.

The chain has TRBV5-4 and TRBJ2-3; 9 nucleotides match TRBD2. The junction had 3 bases not matched to a gene; V was cut back by 2 bases and J by 2 bases. This CDR3 region has 15 residues. The germline gives CDR1 SGHNT, CDR2 YYREEE (reference sequence). The CDR3 nucleotides are TGTGCCAGCAGCTTAGCTAGCGGGAACACAGATACGCAGTATTTT. This translates into CASSLASGNTDTQYF. The full variable domain, completed using reference TRBV5-4 and TRBJ2-3, is ETGVTQSPTHLIKTRGQQVTLRCSSQSGHNTVSWYQQALGQGPQFIFQYYREEENGRGNFPPRFSGLQFPNYSSELNVNALELDDSALYLCASSLASGNTDTQYFGPGTRLTVL.

The genes are TRBV2 and TRBJ2-3; 10 nucleotides align to TRBD1. CDR3 size: 14 residues. After removal of 7 bases from V and 3 bases from J, the junction contained 4 bases not matched to a gene. Germline lookup yields CDR1 SNHLY and CDR2 FYNNEI. The CDR3 coding sequence is TGTGCCAGCAAGGGGGACAGGGGAACAGATACGCAGTATTTT. Encoded protein: CASKGDRGTDTQYF.

V gene TRBV3-1 (or the pseudogene TRBV3-2) combines with J gene TRBJ1-5, with TRBD1 matching 11 bases. CDR1 LGHDT and CDR2 YNNKEL come from the germline V gene (reference sequence). The J segment lost 4 bases and the V segment lost 3 bases, leaving 2 bases of the junction unmatched. The CDR3 has 15 amino acids. This CDR3 is CASSQGQGVNQPQHF. The CDR3 DNA follows: TGTGCCAGCAGCCAGGGACAGGGGGTAAATCAGCCCCAGCATTTT.

V and J are TRBV5-4 and TRBJ1-2; 7 nucleotides line up with TRBD1. In germline, CDR1 is SGHNT, CDR2 YYREEE (reference sequence). The junction had 12 bases not matched to a gene; V was cut back by 5 bases and J by 8 bases. This CDR3 comprises 14 residues. CDR3 sequence: CASSRGQYSIGYTF. In DNA, the CDR3 is TGTGCCAGCAGTAGGGGACAGTACAGTATCGGCTACACCTTC.

Details on this clone: The junction shows a germline mismatch at one end, possibly a read error. This chain connects TRBV9 to TRBJ1-4, with TRBD1 identical over 9 bases. Looked up from germline, CDR1 is SGDLS and CDR2 is YYNGEE. The CDR3 runs 18 residues. The DNA of the CDR3 is TGTGCCAGGGGAGGACAGGGGCGATTGTGGGACTGTAATGACAAACTGTTTTTT. Its translation is CARGGQGRLWDCNDKLFF.

This chain connects TRBV4-1 to TRBJ2-7; 9 nucleotides match TRBD1. V trimming: 0 bases; J trimming: 1 base; junction bases outside the gene matches: 7. The CDR3 runs to 17 residues. The germline gives CDR1 MGHRA, CDR2 YSYEKL. CDR3 DNA: TGCGCCAGCAGCCAAGATCGGGACAGGGCCGATTCCTACGAGCAGTACTTC. Encoded protein: CASSQDRDRADSYEQYF.

The chain carries TRBV7-2 and TRBJ2-3; 10 bases are shared with TRBD2. Germline assignment: CDR1 SGHTA and CDR2 FQGNSA. Losses at the gene ends were 4 bases for V and 3 bases for J; bases not matched to a gene: 13. The CDR3 runs 18 residues. The CDR3 sequence is CASSYLGAGTSATDTQYF. DNA of the CDR3: TGTGCCAGCAGCTACTTGGGGGCCGGGACTAGCGCTACAGATACGCAGTATTTT. The whole variable domain, remainder taken from reference TRBV7-2 and TRBJ2-3, is GAGVSQSPSNKVTEKGKDVELRCDPISGHTALYWYRQSLGQGLEFLIYFQGNSAPDKSGLPSDRFSAERTGGSVSTLTIQRTQQEDSAVYLCASSYLGAGTSATDTQYFGPGTRLTVL.

The chain employs TRBV11-2 and TRBJ2-1; 9 bases map to TRBD2. Unmatched junction bases numbered 11, after V lost 3 bases and J lost 8 bases. Germline V lookup: CDR1 SGHAT, CDR2 FQNNGV. The length of the CDR3 is 16 residues. CDR3 sequence: CASSLRREGTVYEQFF. The CDR3 nucleotides read TGTGCCAGCAGCTTGCGGCGGGAGGGCACCGTTTATGAGCAGTTCTTC. Combining the CDR3 with reference TRBV11-2 and TRBJ2-1 gives the whole variable domain EAGVAQSPRYKIIEKRQSVAFWCNPISGHATLYWYQQILGQGPKLLIQFQNNGVVDDSQLPKDRFSAERLKGVDSTLKIQPAKLEDSAVYLCASSLRREGTVYEQFFGPGTRLTVL.

This clone was picked up many times. This chain links TRBV5-1 with TRBJ1-3; 9 nucleotides agree with TRBD1. The germline V gene encodes CDR1 SGHRS and CDR2 YFSETQ. The trim removed 4 bases at V and 0 bases at J, leaving 8 bases unmatched. CDR3 size: 17 residues. CDR3 coding DNA: TGCGCCAGCAGCACCGGACAGGGGAAAAACTCTGGAAACACCATATATTTT. Its protein product is CASSTGQGKNSGNTIYF.

This clone was observed a single time. The rearrangement uses TRBV5-5 and TRBJ1-2, with a weak D call TRBD1 (6 bases). The length of the CDR3 is 15 residues. V was trimmed by 2 bases and J by 4 bases, leaving 15 bases between them. The germline V gene has CDR1 SGHKS and CDR2 YYEKEE (reference sequence). The CDR3: CASSFFTGLTYGYTF. CDR3 sequence (DNA): TGTGCCAGCAGCTTTTTTACAGGGCTCACCTATGGCTACACCTTC.

A remark on this clone: Mismatch with germline at one junction end may stem from a read error. The chain couples TRBV5-4 to TRBJ2-7, with D tentatively TRBD1 (5 bases). Looked up from germline, CDR1 is SGHNT and CDR2 is YYREEE (reference sequence). The CDR3 runs to 13 residues. This chain's CDR3 is CASRLGQNTLMRF. Here the CDR3 DNA reads TGTGCCAGCAGGTTGGGGCAGAACACGCTCATGCGGTTC.

V usage is TRBV28 and J usage is TRBJ1-2; no firm D call. Trimming took off 5 bases at V and 5 bases at J, with 6 bases between the two ends. The CDR3 runs to 11 residues. Germline CDR1 and CDR2: MDHEN and SYDVKM. The CDR3 DNA follows: TGTGCCAGCAGTGCGGGGTATGGCTACACCTTC. It translates to CASSAGYGYTF.

Only a few counts were recorded for this clone. This chain uses TRBV21-1 with TRBJ2-7; the table calls TRBD2, which could not be checked here. TRBV21-1 is labeled a pseudogene. The CDR3 loop spans 18 amino acids. The DNA for the CDR3 is TGTGCCAGCAGCACCTCAACCCTAACTAGCGGTACTTTCTACGAGCAGTACTTC. Amino acid sequence: CASSTSTLTSGTFYEQYF.

The chain has TRBV5-8 and TRBJ1-2; TRBD1 matches at 7 bases. Trimming cost V 4 bases and J 2 bases; bases outside gene matches: 11. This CDR3 is 16 amino acids long. CDR1 and CDR2 (germline): SGHTS, YDEGEE. CDR3 DNA sequence: TGTGCCAGCAGCCCCTGGACAGGCGATGGAAACTATGGCTACACCTTC. Its protein product is CASSPWTGDGNYGYTF.

The rearrangement links TRBV27 to TRBJ2-1; D remains unclear. The V gene's germline CDR1 is MNHEY and CDR2 SMNVEV (reference sequence). The CDR3 has 11 amino acids. Trimming left V 8 bases short and J 8 bases short, with 10 bases between. The CDR3 DNA follows: TGTGCCAGCTCGACTCTGGATGAGCAGTTCTTC. Its protein product is CASSTLDEQFF.

This clone was observed a few times. The chain employs TRBV4-3 and TRBJ2-1; D possibly corresponds to TRBD2 (6 bases). Per germline, CDR1 LGHNA and CDR2 YSLEER. The CDR3 totals 16 residues. Trimming shortened V by 0 bases and J by 7 bases, and 16 bases separated the two germline ends. CDR3 sequence: CASSQDPWRDNNEQFF. The CDR3 region has the DNA TGCGCCAGCAGCCAAGATCCCTGGCGGGATAATAATGAGCAGTTCTTC.

The rearrangement uses TRBV28 and TRBJ1-5; D is uncertain. V was pared by 4 bases and J by 7 bases, with 14 bases between. The CDR3 is made up of 14 amino acids. Germline loops: CDR1 MDHEN, CDR2 SYDVKM. This CDR3 is CASSSPPASQPQHF. The CDR3 region has the DNA TGTGCCAGCAGTTCCCCCCCCGCGAGCCAGCCCCAGCATTTT.

J is TRBJ2-7 and V is TRBV5-1; tentatively, D is TRBD2 (5 bases). The germline V gene encodes CDR1 SGHRS and CDR2 YFSETQ. The V end was cut by 0 bases, the J end by 2 bases, with 9 bases between. CDR3 length: 14 residues. CDR3 residues: CASSLAGTPYEQYF. Written as DNA, the CDR3 is TGCGCCAGCAGCTTGGCGGGAACCCCCTACGAGCAGTACTTC.

The chain has TRBV29-1 and TRBJ2-1; D is undetermined. V gave up 1 base and J gave up 5 bases, with 15 bases separating them. This CDR3 has 15 residues. The germline V gene encodes CDR1 SQVTM and CDR2 ANQGSEA. Written as DNA, the CDR3 is TGCAGCGTTGAAGTGGTGGTCACCGCAGACAATGAGCAGTTCTTC. It translates to CSVEVVVTADNEQFF.

DNA of the CDR3: TGTGCCAGCAGTCGGGAGGCGGGGAACTACGAGCAGTACTTC. As protein: CASSREAGNYEQYF. J is TRBJ2-7 and V is TRBV6-5; TRBD2 matches 7 bases. Losses at the gene ends were 5 bases for V and 3 bases for J; bases not matched to a gene: 7. The CDR3 is made up of 14 amino acids. The germline V gene encodes CDR1 MNHEY and CDR2 SVGAGI.

The DNA for the CDR3 is TGTGCCAGCAGCGTCACTAGCGGGAGTACAGATACGCAGTATTTT. It is translated as CASSVTSGSTDTQYF. The chain combines TRBV7-2 with TRBJ2-3; 11 nucleotides agree with TRBD2. CDR3 length equals 15 residues. The V segment lost 5 bases and the J segment 3 bases; nucleotides outside the gene matches: 4. In germline, CDR1 is SGHTA, CDR2 FQGNSA.